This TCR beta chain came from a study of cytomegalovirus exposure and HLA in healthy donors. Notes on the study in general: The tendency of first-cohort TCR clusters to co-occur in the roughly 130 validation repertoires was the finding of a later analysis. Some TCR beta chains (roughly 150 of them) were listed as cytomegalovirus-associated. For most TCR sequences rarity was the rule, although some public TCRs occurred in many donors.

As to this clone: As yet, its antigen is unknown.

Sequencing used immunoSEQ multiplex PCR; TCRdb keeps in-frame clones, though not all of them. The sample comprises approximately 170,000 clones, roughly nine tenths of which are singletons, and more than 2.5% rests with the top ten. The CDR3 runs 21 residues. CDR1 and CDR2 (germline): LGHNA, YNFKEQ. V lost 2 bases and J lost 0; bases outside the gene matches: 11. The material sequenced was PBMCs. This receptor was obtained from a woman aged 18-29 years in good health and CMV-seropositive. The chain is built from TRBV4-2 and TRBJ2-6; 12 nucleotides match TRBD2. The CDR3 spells CASSQIPTSGGPGSGANVLTF. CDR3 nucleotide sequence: TGTGCCAGCAGCCAAATACCGACTAGCGGGGGCCCCGGCTCTGGGGCCAACGTCCTGACTTTC.